Shown below are 18 T cell receptor beta chains from a single sample sequenced in a study of tumor-infiltrating lymphocytes in primary liver carcinoma. TCR beta cDNA came from approximately 0.55 ug total RNA, primed with a constant-region primer. ARM-PCR, slightly modified, supplied the TCR beta libraries through three nested multiplex PCR rounds. The study ran its first two PCR rounds for around 9 cycles each, using TRBV1-TRBV30 forward primers and a C-beta reverse primer. One entry per CDR3 protein results from TCRdb running MiXCR on the multiplex PCR reads. This sample carries approximately 22,000 distinct CDR3 sequences, approximately 70% of them seen once, and the ten largest clones take around 40%. The source material, 20-30 mg of unsorted bulk tissue, was used to co-extract RNA and DNA. The sample comprised liver tumor tissue from sampling region 1. This sample's subset: tumor region T1, superior pole. The receptor source for this set is a man between 35 and 55 years old with primary liver carcinoma and hepatitis B virus infection.

Notes on this clonotype: The conserved phenylalanine or tryptophan normally closing the CDR3 is absent here, so this likely arose from a read error. The chain uses TRBV11-2 and TRBJ2-1, with 10 bases fitting TRBD2. J was trimmed by 12 bases and V by 5 bases; bases with no gene match: 13. Germline V lookup: CDR1 SGHAT, CDR2 FQNNGV. This CDR3 contains 15 residues. The CDR3 here is CASSPQREGLGGQFL. The CDR3 DNA is TGTGCCAGCAGCCCCCAGCGGGAGGGATTGGGCGGGCAGTTCTTA.

This clonotype was counted only a few times. The conserved phenylalanine or tryptophan is not found at the CDR3 terminus, so this likely reflects a read error. V usage is TRBV10-3 and J usage is TRBJ2-6; a weak D match, TRBD1 (6 bases). Looked up from germline, CDR1 is ENHRY and CDR2 is SYGVKD. This CDR3 comprises 15 residues. Between the trimmed V and J ends, which lost 2 bases and 2 bases, there was a span of 7 bases. For the CDR3, the DNA is TGTGCCATCAGTGAGCAGGGGCCTGGGGCCAACGTCCTGACTCTT. It is translated as CAISEQGPGANVLTL.

A word on this clonotype: The junction differs from germline at one of its ends, possibly a read error. The J gene is TRBJ2-3, the V gene TRBV5-1; no clear D. This CDR3 spans 17 amino acids. Germline V gives CDR1 SGHRS, CDR2 YFSETQ. This chain's CDR3 is CARSLGSNTRMGDTQYF. Written as DNA, the CDR3 is TGCGCCAGAAGCTTGGGGTCAAACACCCGGATGGGAGATACGCAGTATTTT.

This clonotype showed up just once. One end of the junction fails to match germline, which may point to a read error. This chain links TRBV10-3 with TRBJ1-5; D is ambiguous. The CDR3 runs 14 residues. Germline lookup yields CDR1 ENHRY and CDR2 SYGVKD. In DNA form, the CDR3 reads TGTGGCATCAGCGAGTATGAGGGCGAACAGCCCCAGCATTTT. Translation: CGISEYEGEQPQHF.

As regards this clonotype: The conserved phenylalanine or tryptophan is not found at the CDR3 terminus, so this likely reflects a read error. The chain combines TRBV7-8 with TRBJ2-3; 7 bases are shared with TRBD2. J lost 6 bases, V lost 8 bases, and 8 bases had no gene match. Looked up from germline, CDR1 is SGHVS and CDR2 is FQNEAQ. This CDR3 has 13 residues. The CDR3: CASRGVDEDTQYM. CDR3 coding DNA: TGTGCCAGCCGGGGGGTGGACGAGGATACGCAGTATATG.

In the case of this clonotype: One end of the junction fails to match germline, which may point to a read error. The chain couples TRBV9 to TRBJ2-7; 9 positions agree with TRBD1. The CDR3 runs to 14 residues. Germline CDR1 SGDLS, CDR2 YYNGEE. The DNA for the CDR3 is TGTGCCGGCAGCGTGGGGACAGGGATAAACGAGCAGTACTTC. This encodes CAGSVGTGINEQYF. Based on the CDR3 plus reference TRBV9 and TRBJ2-7, the full variable domain is DSGVTQTPKHLITATGQRVTLRCSPRSGDLSVYWYQQSLDQGLQFLIQYYNGEERAKGNILERFSAQQFPDLHSELNLSSLELGDSALYFCAGSVGTGINEQYFGPGTRLTVT.

As regards this clonotype: At one end, the junction sequence differs from germline, possibly due to a read error. In nucleotides, the CDR3 is TGTGCCTTCACCAAACGATCTGGACTAGCGGGAGGGTTCTCCTACGAGCAATACTTC. It codes for CAFTKRSGLAGGFSYEQYF. V and J are TRBV10-3 and TRBJ2-7; TRBD2 matches 15 bases. This CDR3 has 19 amino acids. The germline CDR1 and CDR2 sequences are ENHRY and SYGVKD.

V and J are TRBV11-2 and TRBJ2-1; the match to TRBD2 covers 7 bases. J gave up 10 bases and V 6 bases, and 18 bases lay outside the gene matches. Germline V gene data show CDR1 as SGHAT and CDR2 as FQNNGV. There are 16 residues in the CDR3. CDR3 region: CASSPFSSGEDGEQFF. In DNA form, the CDR3 reads TGTGCCAGCAGTCCTTTCTCCAGCGGGGAGGATGGCGAGCAGTTCTTC. The complete variable domain, with remaining parts taken from reference TRBV11-2 and TRBJ2-1, reads EAGVAQSPRYKIIEKRQSVAFWCNPISGHATLYWYQQILGQGPKLLIQFQNNGVVDDSQLPKDRFSAERLKGVDSTLKIQPAKLEDSAVYLCASSPFSSGEDGEQFFGPGTRLTVL.

Remarks on this clonotype: This may be a read error, as it is one base from a much larger clone. The chain joins TRBV28 to TRBJ2-1, with D possibly TRBD1 on 5 matching bases. V lost 3 bases and J 12 bases, leaving 12 bases between the germline ends. CDR1 MDHEN and CDR2 SYDVKM come from the germline V gene. The CDR3 loop spans 12 amino acids. CDR3 DNA: TGTGCCAGCAGTTTGCCAGGGCTGCGGCAGTTCTTC. Translation gives CASSLPGLRQFF.

As for this clonotype: A much larger clone lies one base from this, so it may be a read error. The CDR3 loop reads CAYSLLSGLGKLFF. The CDR3 DNA sequence: TGTGCCTACAGTTTATTGTCAGGACTAGGAAAACTGTTTTTT. The V and J genes are TRBV28 and TRBJ1-4, with D unclear. This CDR3 is 14 amino acids long. Germline V gene sequence: CDR1 MDHEN, CDR2 SYDVKM. Trimming cost V 11 bases and J 10 bases, with 23 bases left between them.

With respect to this clonotype: A read error may explain this, as a much larger clone is one base away. The chain has TRBV7-6 and TRBJ2-1, with TRBD2 matching over 8 bases. The ends lost 5 bases at V and 8 bases at J; junction bases unmatched: 14. The CDR3 has 16 amino acids. The V gene's germline CDR1 is SGHVS and CDR2 FNYEAQ. CDR3 DNA sequence: TGTGCCAGCAGCAGGTTATCGGGAGGGACTATCCATGAGCAGTTCTTC. This translates into CASSRLSGGTIHEQFF. Full variable domain (remainder filled in from reference TRBV7-6 and TRBJ2-1): GAGVSQSPRYKVTKRGQDVALRCDPISGHVSLYWYRQALGQGPEFLTYFNYEAQQDKSGLPNDRFSAERPEGSISTLTIQRTEQRDSAMYRCASSRLSGGTIHEQFFGPGTRLTVL.

The V gene is TRBV5-4, the J gene TRBJ2-1; D possibly corresponds to TRBD2 (6 bases). The DNA matches TRBJ2-7 better at its end, which makes the J call doubtful. The CDR3 runs to 15 residues. Germline V gene sequence: CDR1 SGHNT, CDR2 YYREEE (reference sequence). The CDR3 nucleotides read TGTGCCAGCAGCTTGTCTAGCGAGAGGCACGATGAGCAGTACTTC. Translated, it gives CASSLSSERHDEQYF.

This clonotype has at least ten counts. The rearrangement uses TRBV6-2 or TRBV6-3 and TRBJ1-1, with TRBD1 as a possible D gene (6 bases). This CDR3 spans 12 amino acids. V was pared by 6 bases and J by 7 bases, with 12 bases between. The germline CDR1 and CDR2 sequences are MNHEY and SVGEGT. For the CDR3, the DNA is TGTGCCAGCAGGGGGAGGGGGGGTGAAGCTTTCTTT. Translated: CASRGRGGEAFF.

As for this clonotype: No conserved phenylalanine or tryptophan is present at the end of the CDR3, so a read error is the likely explanation. The chain employs TRBV29-1 and TRBJ2-7; D gene uncertain. Germline V gives CDR1 SQVTM, CDR2 ANQGSEA. The CDR3 totals 11 residues. The V and J ends lost 0 bases and 6 bases respectively, with 6 bases between them. CDR3 DNA: TGCAGCGTTGAAGACTTCAGCGAGCAGTACTAC. Translation gives CSVEDFSEQYY.

In regard to this clonotype: A much larger clone lies one base from this, so it may be a read error. The gene calls are TRBV18 and TRBJ1-4; D call uncertain. Germline assignment: CDR1 KGHSH and CDR2 LQKENI. This CDR3 has 17 amino acids. V dropped 3 bases and J dropped 4 bases, with 18 bases sitting between them. CDR3 bases: TGTGCCAGCTCACCGACCTGTGACGGAAAAAATAATGAAAAACTGTTTTTT. Encoded protein: CASSPTCDGKNNEKLFF. Together with reference TRBV18 and TRBJ1-4, the CDR3 gives the full variable domain: NAGVMQNPRHLVRRRGQEARLRCSPMKGHSHVYWYRQLPEEGLKFMVYLQKENIIDESGMPKERFSAEFPKEGPSILRIQQVVRGDSAAYFCASSPTCDGKNNEKLFFGSGTQLSVL.

This rearrangement joins TRBV5-1 to TRBJ2-1, with unresolved D. CDR3 size: 15 residues. CDR1 SGHRS and CDR2 YFSETQ come from the germline V gene. Trimming pared 9 bases from V and 4 bases from J, leaving 20 bases between. The CDR3: CAIRTRDLDYNEQFF. Written as DNA, the CDR3 is TGCGCCATCAGAACCAGAGATCTAGATTACAATGAGCAGTTCTTC.

Remarks on this clonotype: The junction differs from germline at one of its ends, possibly a read error. The rearrangement joins TRBV11-3 to TRBJ2-1; TRBD1 might be the D (6 bases). Germline lookup yields CDR1 SGHNT and CDR2 YENEEA. The CDR3 sequence is 11 residues long. The CDR3 is CASSLGTEQSF. The CDR3 DNA reads as TGTGCCAGCAGCTTAGGGACAGAGCAATCCTTC. The full variable domain, its missing parts supplied by reference TRBV11-3 and TRBJ2-1, is EAGVVQSPRYKIIEKKQPVAFWCNPISGHNTLYWYLQNLGQGPELLIRYENEEAVDDSQLPKDRFSAERLKGVDSTLKIQPAELGDSAVYLCASSLGTEQSFGPGTRLTVL.

The sample holds one count of this clonotype. Since a much larger clone is just one base distant, this may be a read error. The V gene is TRBV6-5, the J gene TRBJ2-3, with D hard to call. The V gene's germline CDR1 is MNHEY and CDR2 SVGAGI. V was shortened by 5 bases and J by 8 bases, with 17 bases between the two germline ends. CDR3 length: 14 amino acids. DNA of the CDR3: TGTGCCAGCAGTCTAAACTGGGGTTCAGGTACGCAGTATTTT. Encoded protein: CASSLNWGSGTQYF.